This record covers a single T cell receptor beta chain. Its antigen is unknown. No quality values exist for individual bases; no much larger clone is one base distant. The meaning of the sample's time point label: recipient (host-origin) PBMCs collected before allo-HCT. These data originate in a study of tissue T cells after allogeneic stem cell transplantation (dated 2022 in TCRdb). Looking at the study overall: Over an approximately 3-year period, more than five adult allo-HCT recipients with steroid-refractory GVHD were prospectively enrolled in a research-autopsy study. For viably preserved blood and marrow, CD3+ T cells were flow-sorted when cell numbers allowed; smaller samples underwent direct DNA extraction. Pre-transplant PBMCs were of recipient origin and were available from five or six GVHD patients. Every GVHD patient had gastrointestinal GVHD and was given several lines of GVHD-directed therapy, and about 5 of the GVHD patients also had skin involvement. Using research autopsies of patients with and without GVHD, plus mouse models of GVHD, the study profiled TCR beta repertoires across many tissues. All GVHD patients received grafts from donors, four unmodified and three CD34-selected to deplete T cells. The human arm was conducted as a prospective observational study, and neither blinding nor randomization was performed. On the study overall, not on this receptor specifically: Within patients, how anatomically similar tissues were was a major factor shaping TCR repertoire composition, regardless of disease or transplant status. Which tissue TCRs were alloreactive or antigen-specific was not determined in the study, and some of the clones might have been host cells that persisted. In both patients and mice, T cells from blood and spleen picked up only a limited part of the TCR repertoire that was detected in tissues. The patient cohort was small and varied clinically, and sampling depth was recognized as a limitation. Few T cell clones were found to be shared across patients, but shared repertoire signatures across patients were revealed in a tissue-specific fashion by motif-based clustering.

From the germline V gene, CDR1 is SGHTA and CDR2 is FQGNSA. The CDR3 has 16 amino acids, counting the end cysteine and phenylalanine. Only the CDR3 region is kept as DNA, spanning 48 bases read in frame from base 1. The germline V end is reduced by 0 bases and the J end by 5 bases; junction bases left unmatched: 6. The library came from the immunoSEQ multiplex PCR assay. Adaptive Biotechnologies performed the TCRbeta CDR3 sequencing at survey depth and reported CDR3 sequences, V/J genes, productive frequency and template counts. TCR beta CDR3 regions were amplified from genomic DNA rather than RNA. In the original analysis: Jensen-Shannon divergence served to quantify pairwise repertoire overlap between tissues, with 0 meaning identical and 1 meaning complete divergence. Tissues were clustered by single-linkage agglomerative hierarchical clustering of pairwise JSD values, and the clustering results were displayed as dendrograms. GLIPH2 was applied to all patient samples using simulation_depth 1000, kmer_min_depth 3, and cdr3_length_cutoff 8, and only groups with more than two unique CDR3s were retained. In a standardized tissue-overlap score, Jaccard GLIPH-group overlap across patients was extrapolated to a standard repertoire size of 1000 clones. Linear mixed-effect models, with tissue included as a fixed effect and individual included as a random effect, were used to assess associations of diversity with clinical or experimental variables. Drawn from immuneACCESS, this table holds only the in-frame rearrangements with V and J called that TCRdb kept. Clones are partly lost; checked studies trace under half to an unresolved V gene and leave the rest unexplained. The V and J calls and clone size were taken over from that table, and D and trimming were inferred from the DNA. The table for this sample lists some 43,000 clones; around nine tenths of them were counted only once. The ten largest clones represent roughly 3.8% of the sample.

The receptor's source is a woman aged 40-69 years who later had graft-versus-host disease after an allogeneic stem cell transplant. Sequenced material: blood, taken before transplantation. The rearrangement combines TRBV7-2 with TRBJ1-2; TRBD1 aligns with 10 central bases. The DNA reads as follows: TGTGCCAGCAGCTTAGCGGGACAGGGGATAAAGTATGGCTACACCTTC. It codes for CASSLAGQGIKYGYTF.